This T cell receptor beta chain was obtained from a study of CD8+ T cells in alopecia areata (dated by TCRdb to 2016 to 2019). Context from the whole study: Treated patients were enrolled in an open-label pilot trial of oral tofacitinib at 5 to 10 mg twice daily for moderate-to-severe alopecia areata. Tofacitinib was administered for 6 to 18 months, and 6 months of follow-up off drug were then conducted to assess delayed response and recurrence. In treated patients, disease severity was measured using the SALT score, which gives the percentage of scalp surface area affected. In both human patients and the C3H/HeJ mouse model, the study applied high-throughput TCRbeta sequencing to look at T cell clonal expansion in alopecia areata. Scalp tissue and sorted CD4+ and CD8+ peripheral blood T cells from patchy and totalis/universalis alopecia areata patients and from healthy controls were covered by human TCRbeta sequencing. Tofacitinib-treated patients had biopsies at baseline and at 4 and 24 weeks of treatment, with a later scalp biopsy in several patients. Scalp clonality was compared among normal scalp (n=4), patchy alopecia areata scalp (n=8), and alopecia totalis/universalis scalp (n=8). RNA was obtained with the PAXgene miRNA kit for fixed scalp, the miRNeasy kit for PBMCs, and the RNeasy kit for mouse skin. TCRbeta CDR3 regions were amplified by immunoSEQ multiplex PCR with 35 Vbeta forward and 13 Jbeta reverse primers.

The label giving this sample's treatment or condition can be read as: oral pan-JAK inhibitor, 5-10 mg twice daily. From alopecia areata patients, peripheral blood was collected along with lesional scalp punch biopsies. PBMCs were isolated by density centrifugation and stained for CD3, CD4 and CD8, and CD4+ and CD8+ T cells were sorted on a FACSAria. V trim: 5 bases; J trim: 2 bases; unmatched bases: 5. Counted from cysteine to phenylalanine, this CDR3 has 15 amino acids. The read is trimmed to its CDR3 DNA, 45 bases read in frame from base 1. CDR1 and CDR2 are read off the germline V gene as MNHNS and SASEGT. A note on this clone: Its antigen is still unknown. Base qualities are not recorded, but no much larger clone differs from it by a single base.

Libraries were constructed by the immunoSEQ multiplex PCR assay. RNA was extracted from all samples and reverse transcribed into cDNA, which served as template for TCR sequencing. SuperScript III was used for first-strand cDNA synthesis, primed with a 2:1 mix of oligo-dT and random hexamers. A synthetic immune receptor repertoire was used to gauge amplification bias, and whatever bias remained was removed computationally. Turning to the authors' computational methods: Raw reads were preprocessed to remove errors, and CDR3 was defined according to IMGT conventions as the region from the conserved cysteine to phenylalanine. Clonality was calculated as 1 minus Shannon entropy normalized by log2 of the number of productive unique TCRs. Whether each scalp clone was CD4 or CD8 was inferred by checking scalp TCRbeta sequences against the CD4 and CD8 repertoires from sorted blood. The immuneACCESS repertoire file appears here via TCRdb, limited to in-frame rearrangements. These files lack a portion of the clones; in checked studies, under half of the deficit traces to unresolved V genes, and the cause of the others is not known. V and J calls and clone size are given by that table; D and trimming were obtained from the DNA. In this sample the table shows around 170,000 clones, approximately 49% of which occur a single time. The top ten clonotypes cover around 10% of the sample.

Overall study results and their limits: Because the treated cohort was small and had only one nonresponder, larger studies are needed to examine links between baseline CD8+ expansion and response. Scalp clonality and the number of expanded CD8+ clones among the top 100 scalp clones were significantly decreased by tofacitinib. Higher clonality and more expanded CD8+ clones were observed in lesional scalp than in normal scalp, particularly in alopecia totalis/universalis, a finding suggestive of antigenic drive. Resident alphabeta T cells in normal human skin are also sequenced, complicating scalp TCR repertoire analysis, unlike mouse skin dominated by gammadelta T cells. Shared TCR sequences between patients were less evident than in mice, which may be partly attributable to HLA diversity in the patient population. During tofacitinib treatment, many expanded lesional clones remained in scalp and blood, and this persistence may partly explain relapse after treatment is stopped.

The source material was CD8+ T cells sorted from blood, sampled at roughly week 52, from a patient treated with tofacitinib. This TCR was sampled from a human donor with alopecia areata. This sequence uses TRBV6-1 and TRBJ2-3, with 9 bases aligning to TRBD1. The bases are TGTGCCAGCAGTTCCGGGACAGGGCACACAGATACGCAGTATTTT. Translated, it reads CASSSGTGHTDTQYF.